This record concerns one T cell receptor (beta chain) sequence. Its antigen is currently unknown. The sample originates from a study of CD4 T cells in relation to SARS-CoV-2 and coronaviruses. Study-level background: Shared crossreactive spike epitopes were mapped to their HLA restriction.

CD4+ T cells from unexposed donors were obtained before the COVID-19 pandemic (2011-2018). After roughly 9 days of culture, CD4+ T cells were isolated. Cells permitting, SARS-CoV-2 S/N and four cold-coronavirus spikes were tested on unexposed-donor CD4+ T cells. About 2 million PBMCs per well were cultured with 7.5 to 10 IU/ml IL-2. Sequencing used immunoSEQ multiplex PCR; TCRdb keeps in-frame clones, though not all of them. In the table there are roughly 28,000 clones, approximately 73% of which are singletons. The study's findings and limits: In roughly 65% of donors, memory CD4+ clonotypes crossrecognized SARS-CoV-2 and at least one common cold coronavirus spike.

The sample comprised CD4+ T cells from PBMCs, cultured in vitro. The clonotype originates from a human donor in good health.

DNA of the CDR3: TGTGCCAGCAGTCTCAACAGGGTCTACGAGCAGTACTTC. Its protein is CASSLNRVYEQYF. The gene calls are TRBV28 and TRBJ2-7; D is perhaps TRBD1 (6 bases). V dropped 5 bases and J dropped 3 bases, with 11 bases sitting between them. The V gene's germline CDR1 is MDHEN and CDR2 SYDVKM. CDR3 length: 13 residues.